This T cell receptor (beta chain) was identified during a study of T cell clonotyping in hematopoietic cell transplantation. Study-wide results and limits: Higher Inverse Simpson Index values in graft donor and pretransplant recipient predicted broader posttransplant TCR diversity. Without cell sorting, CD4 versus CD8 contributions remain unresolved. After transplant, recipient diversity fell while pathologically expanded clonotypes grew through day 180. At the given depth, recipient repertoires were over 95% de novo clonotypes.

Of note for this clone: Its antigen is not identified.

Clones were sequenced by immunoSEQ multiplex PCR, and TCRdb holds only the in-frame ones, with some missing. The sample includes thousands of clones, 89% of them seen just once. Trimming left V 0 bases short and J 1 base short, with 6 bases between. The CDR3 length is 15 residues. Germline CDR1 reads LGHNA; CDR2 reads YNFKEQ. This TCR was sampled from a man in his forties in good health. Some clones in this sample may be carry-over from other donors' samples. Material for sequencing was peripheral blood mononuclear cells. V gene TRBV4-2 combines with J gene TRBJ2-2; possibly TRBD2 for D (5 bases). CDR3 residues: CASSQDAGNTGELFF. The DNA for the CDR3 is TGTGCCAGCAGCCAAGATGCGGGGAACACCGGGGAGCTGTTTTTT.